This T cell receptor beta chain stems from a study of T cell responses to AZD1222 COVID-19 vaccine. Pooled samples include second doses given at about 4 or 12 weeks. Repertoires were generated with immunoSEQ multiplex PCR, while TCRdb's copy carries only in-frame clones and drops some. The data contain just under 150,000 clones, roughly 90% of them singletons. The CDR3 is 14 amino acids. Trimming cost V 5 bases and J 0 bases, with 10 bases left between them. The germline V gene encodes CDR1 ENHRY and CDR2 SYGVKD. Study-wide results and limits: The sample set comprised mostly white British donors with more females, and clonal diversity was possibly underestimated. Spike-wide coverage was observed for vaccine-associated CD4 TCRs, with dominant responses at 160-218 and 743-854.

This clone was detected only once. Its antigen is unknown. V and J are TRBV10-3 and TRBJ1-2; the D is unclear. Sample: peripheral blood, taken 28 days after the second AZD1222 dose. This TCR came from an adult who received the AZD1222 COVID-19 vaccine. This CDR3 reads CAISPGASNYGYTF. CDR3 sequence (DNA): TGTGCCATCAGTCCGGGAGCCTCTAACTATGGCTACACCTTC.